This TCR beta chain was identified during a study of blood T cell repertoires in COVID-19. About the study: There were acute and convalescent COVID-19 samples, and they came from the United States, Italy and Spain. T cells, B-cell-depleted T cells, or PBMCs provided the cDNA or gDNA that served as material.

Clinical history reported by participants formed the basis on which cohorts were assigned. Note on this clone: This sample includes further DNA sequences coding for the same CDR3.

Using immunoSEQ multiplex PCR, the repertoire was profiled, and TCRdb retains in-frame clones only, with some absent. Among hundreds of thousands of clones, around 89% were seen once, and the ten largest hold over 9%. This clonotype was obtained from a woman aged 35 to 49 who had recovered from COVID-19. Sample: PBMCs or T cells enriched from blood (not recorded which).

The CDR3 DNA follows: TGTGCCAGCAGTGGGACTAGCGGGAGGGGCACAGATACGCAGTATTTT. As protein: CASSGTSGRGTDTQYF. J is TRBJ2-3 and V is TRBV9, with 16 bases matching TRBD2. Germline trimming cut 5 bases from V and 1 base from J; bases unmatched to any gene: 1. Germline V gives CDR1 SGDLS, CDR2 YYNGEE. This CDR3 comprises 16 residues.